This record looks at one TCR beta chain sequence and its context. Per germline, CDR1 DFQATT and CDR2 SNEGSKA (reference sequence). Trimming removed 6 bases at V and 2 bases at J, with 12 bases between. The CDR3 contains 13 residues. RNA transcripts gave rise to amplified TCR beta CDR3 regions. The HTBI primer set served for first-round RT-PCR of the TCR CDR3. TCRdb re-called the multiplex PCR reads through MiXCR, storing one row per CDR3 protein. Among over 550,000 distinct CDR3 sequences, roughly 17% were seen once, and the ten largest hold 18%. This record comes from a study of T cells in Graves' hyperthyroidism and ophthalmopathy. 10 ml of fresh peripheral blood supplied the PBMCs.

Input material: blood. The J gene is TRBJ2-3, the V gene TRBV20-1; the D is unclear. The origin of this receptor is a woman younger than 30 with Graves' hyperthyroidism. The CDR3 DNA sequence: TGCAGTGCCGCTGGATTACTCACAGATACGCAGTATTTT. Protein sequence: CSAAGLLTDTQYF.